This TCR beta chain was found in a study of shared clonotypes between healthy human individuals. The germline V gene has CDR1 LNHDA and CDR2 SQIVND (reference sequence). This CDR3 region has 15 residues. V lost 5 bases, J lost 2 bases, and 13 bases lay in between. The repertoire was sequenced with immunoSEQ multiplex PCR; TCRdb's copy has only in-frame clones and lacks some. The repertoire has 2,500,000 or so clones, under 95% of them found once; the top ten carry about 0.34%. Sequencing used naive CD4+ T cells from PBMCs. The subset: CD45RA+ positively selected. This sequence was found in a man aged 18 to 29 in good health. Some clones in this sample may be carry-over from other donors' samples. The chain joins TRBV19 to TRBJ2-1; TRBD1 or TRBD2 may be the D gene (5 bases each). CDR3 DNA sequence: TGTGCCAGTAGTCCGCCGTGGGACGCCTACAATGAGCAGTTCTTC. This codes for CASSPPWDAYNEQFF.